This T cell receptor beta chain was sequenced during a study of cytomegalovirus exposure and HLA in healthy donors. Study findings and constraints: Using a false discovery rate of 0.05, a later analysis showed that 16,951 TCR beta sequences were associated with HLA alleles.

Details on this clone: Antigen unknown.

The V segment lost 0 bases and the J segment 4 bases; nucleotides outside the gene matches: 2. The CDR3 extends over 16 amino acids. The V gene's germline CDR1 is SGHTA and CDR2 FQGTGA. In the PCR, 60 Vbeta and 13 Jbeta primers were used. Sequencing used immunoSEQ multiplex PCR; TCRdb keeps in-frame clones, though not all of them. Among 70,000 to 95,000 clones listed, 70% to 90% were seen once. The sequenced material came from PBMCs. This TCR derives from a woman aged 18-30 years in good health and CMV-seropositive. The genes are TRBV7-3 and TRBJ2-2; the match to TRBD2 covers 10 bases. The CDR3 DNA is TGTGCCAGCAGCTTAACGGGACTAGCGACCACCGGGGAGCTGTTTTTT. Translated: CASSLTGLATTGELFF.